By frequency in the sample, the clone carrying this T cell receptor delta chain is large. The record originates from a study of gamma-delta chains in newborns, infants, children. Looking at the study overall: Polyclonal expansion of innate γδ T cells after birth follows microbial exposure.

TCRdb re-analyzed the reads via CATT. The table has over a thousand delta-chain clones, under 2.5% seen once. Germline CDR1 and CDR2: TSWWSYY and QGS. Trimming stripped 5 bases from V and 1 base from J, with 17 bases between. This CDR3 is 16 amino acids long. This sequence originates from a child in good health. This chain joins TRDV1 and TRDJ1, with D possibly matching TRDD3 (5 bases). The sequencing sample was made of blood. The CDR3 here is CALGLFTGSPTDKLIF. The CDR3 DNA sequence: TGTGCTCTTGGGCTCTTTACTGGTTCTCCCACCGATAAACTCATCTTT.